Described below is a single T cell receptor (beta chain) sequence and its context. This sample is part of a study of blood T cell repertoires in COVID-19. Profiled with immunoSEQ multiplex PCR; TCRdb holds only in-frame clones, not every one. This sample has 200,000 or so clones, with 70% to 90% found just once. This TCR derives from a woman in her 70s with acute or convalescent COVID-19. The sequencing sample was made of peripheral blood.

The CDR3 DNA is TGTGCCAGCAGCTTAGCCGGACAGGGATCCCACTATGGCTACACCTTC. Protein product: CASSLAGQGSHYGYTF. The chain uses TRBV11-3 and TRBJ1-2; 8 bases align to TRBD1. The CDR3 covers 16 residues. CDR1 and CDR2 from the germline V gene are SGHNT and YENEEA. The J segment lost 3 bases and the V segment lost 1 base, leaving 7 bases of the junction unmatched.